This T cell receptor (beta chain) was found in a study of early T cells in non-severe SARS-CoV-2 infection. General study points: There was a bias toward anti-spike CD8 responses in VDJdb matching, which missed private and CD4 specificities.

Regarding this clonotype: Its antigen is currently unknown.

MiXCR, run by TCRdb on the 5' RACE reads, gives a single entry per CDR3 protein. The sample comprises around 70,000 distinct CDR3 sequences, roughly a sixth of which are singletons, and 12% rests with the top ten. The CDR3 runs to 12 residues. Germline V gene sequence: CDR1 SGHTA, CDR2 FQGNSA. V lost 9 bases and J lost 0, with 8 bases in between. The sample comprised whole blood. The V and J genes are TRBV7-2 and TRBJ1-1; no firm D call. The sequence was collected from an adult who was a healthcare worker with PCR-confirmed SARS-CoV-2 infection or an uninfected control (not recorded which). DNA for the CDR3: TGTGCCAGTAAAGGGTTGAACACTGAAGCTTTCTTT. Amino acids: CASKGLNTEAFF.